This T cell receptor beta chain was retrieved from a study of response to subunit inactivated influenza vaccine. The V end lost 4 bases, the J end lost 0 bases, and 17 bases lay between the germline ends. This CDR3 is 18 amino acids long. Per germline, CDR1 SGHRS and CDR2 YFSETQ. From the RT-PCR reads, TCRdb called clonotypes with MiXCR, one entry per CDR3 protein. The sample shows about 520,000 distinct CDR3 sequences, 25% of them seen only once. Study-wide results and caveats: The authors put forward the suggestion that each seasonal influenza vaccination may bring in only a limited number of new T cells.

In this sample, this clonotype turned up a few times. The antigen is unknown. The TCR originated in a middle-aged man who received an inactivated influenza vaccine. V is TRBV5-1 and J is TRBJ2-6, with D possibly matching TRBD2 (6 bases). Source: CD4+ T cells sorted from PBMCs, taken roughly 5 days after vaccination. The CDR3 sequence: CASSVAGTVSSGANVLTF. The CDR3 coding sequence is TGCGCCAGCAGCGTCGCGGGGACCGTAAGCTCTGGGGCCAACGTCCTGACTTTC.